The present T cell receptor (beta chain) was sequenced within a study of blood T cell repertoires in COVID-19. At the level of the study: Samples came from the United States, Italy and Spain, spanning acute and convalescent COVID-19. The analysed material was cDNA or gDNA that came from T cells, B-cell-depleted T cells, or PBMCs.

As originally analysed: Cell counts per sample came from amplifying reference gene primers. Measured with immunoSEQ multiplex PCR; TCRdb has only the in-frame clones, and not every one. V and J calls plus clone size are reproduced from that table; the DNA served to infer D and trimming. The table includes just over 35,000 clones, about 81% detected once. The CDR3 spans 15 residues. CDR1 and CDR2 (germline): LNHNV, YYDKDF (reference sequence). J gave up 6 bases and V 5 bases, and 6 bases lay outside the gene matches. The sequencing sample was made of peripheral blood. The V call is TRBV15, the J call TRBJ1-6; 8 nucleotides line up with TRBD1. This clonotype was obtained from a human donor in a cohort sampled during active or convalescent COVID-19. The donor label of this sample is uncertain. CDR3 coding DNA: TGTGCCACCAGCGGGAGGACAGGGAGTAATTCACCCCTCCACTTT. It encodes CATSGRTGSNSPLHF.